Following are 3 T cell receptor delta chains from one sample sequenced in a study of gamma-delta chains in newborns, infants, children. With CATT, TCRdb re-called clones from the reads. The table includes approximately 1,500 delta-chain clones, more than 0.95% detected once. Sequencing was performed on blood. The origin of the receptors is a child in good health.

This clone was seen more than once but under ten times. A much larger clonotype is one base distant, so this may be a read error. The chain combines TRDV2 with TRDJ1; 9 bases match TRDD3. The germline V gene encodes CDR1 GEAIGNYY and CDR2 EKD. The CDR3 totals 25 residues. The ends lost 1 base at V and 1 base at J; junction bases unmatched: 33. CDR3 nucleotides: TGTGCCTGTGACACTCGCCTCGTTCCAGCCTTTGAAGGGGATACGCACACGCCTCCCACCGATAAACTCATCTTT. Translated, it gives CACDTRLVPAFEGDTHTPPTDKLIF.

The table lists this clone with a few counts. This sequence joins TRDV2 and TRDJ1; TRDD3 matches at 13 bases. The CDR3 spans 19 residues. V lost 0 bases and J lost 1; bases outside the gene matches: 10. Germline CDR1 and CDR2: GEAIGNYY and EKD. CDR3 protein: CACDTVGLGDTRGTDKLIF. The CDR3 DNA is TGTGCCTGTGACACCGTTGGACTGGGGGATACGCGTGGCACCGATAAACTCATCTTT.

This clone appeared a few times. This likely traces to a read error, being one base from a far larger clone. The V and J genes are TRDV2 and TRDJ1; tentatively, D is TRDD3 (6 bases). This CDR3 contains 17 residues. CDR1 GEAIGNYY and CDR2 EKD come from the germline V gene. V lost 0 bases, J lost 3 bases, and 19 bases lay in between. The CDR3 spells CACDTVPGGPYADKLIF. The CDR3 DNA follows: TGTGCCTGTGACACCGTACCCGGGGGACCTTACGCCGATAAACTCATCTTT.